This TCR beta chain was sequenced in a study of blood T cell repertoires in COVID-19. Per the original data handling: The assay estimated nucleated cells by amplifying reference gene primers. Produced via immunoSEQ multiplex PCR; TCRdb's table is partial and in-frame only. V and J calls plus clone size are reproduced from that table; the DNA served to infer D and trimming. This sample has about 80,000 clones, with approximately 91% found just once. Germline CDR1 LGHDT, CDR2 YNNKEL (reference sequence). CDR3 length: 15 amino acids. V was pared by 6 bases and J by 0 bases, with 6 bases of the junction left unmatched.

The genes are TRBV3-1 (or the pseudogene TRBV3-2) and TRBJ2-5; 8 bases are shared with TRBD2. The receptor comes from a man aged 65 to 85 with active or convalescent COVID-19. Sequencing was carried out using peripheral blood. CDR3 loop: CASSYIAGHQETQYF. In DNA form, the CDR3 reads TGTGCCAGCAGTTATATAGCGGGGCACCAAGAGACCCAGTACTTC.